This paragraph reports one T cell receptor beta chain. Its antigen remains unidentified. Primers for the PCR totalled 60 Vbeta and 13 Jbeta. The data were produced by immunoSEQ multiplex PCR, yet TCRdb's version contains in-frame clones alone and is incomplete. The profile shows some 120,000 clones, around 75% of them singletons. J gave up 7 bases and V 3 bases, and 9 bases lay outside the gene matches. Germline V gene lookup returns CDR1 LNHDA and CDR2 SQIVND (reference sequence). CDR3 length equals 16 residues. The sample comes from a study of cytomegalovirus exposure and HLA in healthy donors. Study findings and constraints: The authors later linked a missense DCLRE1C variant to TCR beta V- and J-gene trimming. Some TCR beta chains (164 of them) were listed as cytomegalovirus-associated.

The TCR originated in a woman in her fifties or sixties in good health and CMV-seropositive. V usage is TRBV19 and J usage is TRBJ1-6, with 7 bases lining up with TRBD1. Source material: PBMCs. CDR3 coding DNA: TGTGCCAGTAGTATTCCGACAGGGCTAGGGAATTCACCCCTCCACTTT. Protein product: CASSIPTGLGNSPLHF.